This is a list of T cell receptor beta chains from one sample in a study of T cells in Graves' hyperthyroidism and ophthalmopathy. TCRdb fed the multiplex PCR reads into MiXCR, producing one record per CDR3 protein. The sample has 400,000 or so distinct CDR3 sequences, approximately 15% seen once. The sample consisted of blood. These receptors all come from a woman younger than 45 with Graves' ophthalmopathy. Each CDR3 is given without its conserved first and last residue. Fields, in order: V gene, CDR3 protein.

TRBV30 AWSDLVGPTRNSPLH
TRBV29-1 SVSGPSMNTEAF
TRBV24-1 ATSDVTPGGPTDTQY
TRBV18 ASSPPRGDRETQY
TRBV7-9 ASIMGREVPDTQY
TRBV29-1 SVDSLRSGTASTDTQY
TRBV20-1 SARQGGTEAF
TRBV7-2 ASSPEGQPQH
TRBV9 ASSVAGGPNTEAF
TRBV30 AWSSGEVVNQPQH
TRBV5-1 ASSITVTGELF
TRBV20-1 SANRWDEQF
TRBV7-2 ASSPTVYGYT
TRBV30 ACPFGDGYT
TRBV9 ASSVTPPSAVGDEQF
TRBV2 VSSGSYEQY
TRBV12-3/TRBV12-4 ASRRGTSGGVETQY
TRBV12-3/TRBV12-4 ASSSNLPTDQPQH
TRBV18 ASSPMPSGGPGSYEQY
TRBV28 ATLETTYYGYT
TRBV29-1 SALGQGGETQY
TRBV2 ASNLQGSYGYT
TRBV5-1 ASSPGTIEQY
TRBV20-1 SARGDSSYEQY
TRBV6-2/TRBV6-3 ASSHRDLKRSSSRYGYT
TRBV7-2 ASSLDVRGAREKLF
TRBV5-1 ASSADRTMNTEAF